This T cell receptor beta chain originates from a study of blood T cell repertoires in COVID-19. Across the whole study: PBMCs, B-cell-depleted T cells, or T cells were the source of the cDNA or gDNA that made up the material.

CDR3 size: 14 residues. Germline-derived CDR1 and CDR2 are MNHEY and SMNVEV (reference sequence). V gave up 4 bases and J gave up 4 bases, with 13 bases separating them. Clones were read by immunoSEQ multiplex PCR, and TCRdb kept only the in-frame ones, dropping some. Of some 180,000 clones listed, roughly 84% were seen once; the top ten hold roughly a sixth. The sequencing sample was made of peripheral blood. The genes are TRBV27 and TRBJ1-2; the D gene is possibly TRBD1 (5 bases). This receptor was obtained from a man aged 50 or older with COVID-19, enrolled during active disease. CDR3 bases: TGTGCCAGCAGTTACCTGCAGGGTGGCTATGGCTACACCTTC. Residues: CASSYLQGGYGYTF.